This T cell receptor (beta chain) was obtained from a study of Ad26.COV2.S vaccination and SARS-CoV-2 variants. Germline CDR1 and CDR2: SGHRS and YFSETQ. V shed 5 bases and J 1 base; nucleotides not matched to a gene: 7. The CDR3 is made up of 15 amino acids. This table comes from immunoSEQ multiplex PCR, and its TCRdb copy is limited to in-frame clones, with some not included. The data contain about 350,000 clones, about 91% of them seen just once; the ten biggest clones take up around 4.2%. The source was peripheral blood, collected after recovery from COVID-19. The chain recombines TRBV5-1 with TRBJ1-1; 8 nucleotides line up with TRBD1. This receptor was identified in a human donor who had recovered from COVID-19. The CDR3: CASRGRDRQNTEAFF. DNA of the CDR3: TGCGCCAGCAGGGGGAGGGACAGGCAGAACACTGAAGCTTTCTTT.